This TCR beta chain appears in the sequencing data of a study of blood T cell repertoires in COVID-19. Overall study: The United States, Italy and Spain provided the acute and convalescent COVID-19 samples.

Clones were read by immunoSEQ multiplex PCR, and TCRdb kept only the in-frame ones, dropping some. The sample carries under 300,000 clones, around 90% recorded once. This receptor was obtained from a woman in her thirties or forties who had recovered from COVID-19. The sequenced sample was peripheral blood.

CDR3 sequence reads: CASETSGYEQYF. CDR3 nucleotides: TGTGCCAGCGAGACTAGCGGCTACGAGCAGTACTTC. The chain links TRBV6-6 to TRBJ2-7, with 9 bases matching TRBD2. The V gene end was trimmed by 8 bases and the J gene end by 3 bases; junction bases not matched to a gene: 2. The CDR3 runs 12 residues. The germline V gene encodes CDR1 MNHNY and CDR2 SVGAGI (reference sequence).